Here is one T cell receptor beta chain with its context. Its antigen is still unknown. Repertoires were generated with immunoSEQ multiplex PCR, while TCRdb's copy carries only in-frame clones and drops some. In the table there are 330,000 or so clones, roughly 71% of which are singletons. The data are from a study of cytotoxic CD8 clonotypes in ibrutinib-treated CLL. Study-wide results and caveats: Clonality was higher at baseline than in age-matched healthy donors and tracked circulating CD8+ T-cell counts. Ibrutinib response saw clonality rise, and progression saw it return toward baseline.

The sequencing used PBMCs, collected after 36 months of ibrutinib treatment. The TCR comes from a human donor with chronic lymphocytic leukemia.

The CDR3 sequence: CASSTRQGRAPYGYTF. DNA of the CDR3: TGTGCCAGTAGTACAAGACAGGGGCGAGCTCCCTATGGCTACACCTTC. The rearrangement joins TRBV19 to TRBJ1-2, with 8 bases fitting TRBD1. V was clipped by 4 bases and J by 4 bases; unmatched bases: 11. Germline values: CDR1 LNHDA, CDR2 SQIVND (reference sequence). The CDR3 is made up of 16 amino acids. Full variable domain (rest looked up from reference TRBV19 and TRBJ1-2): DGGITQSPKYLFRKEGQNVTLSCEQNLNHDAMYWYRQDPGQGLRLIYYSQIVNDFQKGDIAEGYSVSREKKESFPLTVTSAQKNPTAFYLCASSTRQGRAPYGYTFGSGTRLTVV.